What follows is one TCR beta chain and its context. Its antigen is currently not known. Base qualities are missing; no much larger clone stands one base away. The donors were healthy, HIV-negative adults with no recently reported acute infections or vaccinations. Every donor was a Caucasian adult residing in Nashville, Tennessee, USA. CD4+ T cells were enriched through magnetic negative selection, after which naive cells were positively selected on CD45RA and the remaining negative fraction served as the memory subset. Blood was obtained by leukapheresis, after which PBMCs were separated by Ficoll-Histopaque density gradient centrifugation and cryopreserved in liquid nitrogen vapor phase. Purity and quantity of every magnetically sorted T cell population were checked by analytical flow cytometry. Each sorted fraction had its genomic DNA isolated and then quantified by UV absorbance on a Nanodrop 2000c.

Looking up the germline V gene (reference sequence) yields CDR1 SGHNT and CDR2 YYREEE. Deletion took 4 bases off V and 2 bases off J, with a span of 16 bases between the germline ends. From cysteine to phenylalanine, the CDR3 is 15 amino acids long. The retained sequence is limited to the CDR3, 45 bases, with the frame set at the first base. The data were taken from a study of shared clonotypes between healthy human individuals (dated by TCRdb to 2020 to 2022). At the level of the whole study: The cohort comprised two women and a few men aged 18 to 49 years. For each donor, three plates each were used for CD4 naive and CD4 memory, two plates were used for CD8 naive, and one plate was used for CD8 memory. The study deeply sequenced blood TCR repertoires of about 5 healthy adults to estimate repertoire size and the extent of clonotype sharing between individuals. To increase sequencing depth and limit assay-specific biases, different laboratories used diverse techniques to prepare libraries and sequence TCR repertoires. Between about 0.8 and 9 billion PBMCs per donor were obtained by leukapheresis. The research as a whole found: Compared with non-shared clonotypes, clonotypes shared by all four sorted-subset donors had higher generation probabilities. Sharing across a handful of donors was observed for about 4.8% of naive CD4, 3.5% of naive CD8, over 2% of memory CD4, and around 0.42% of memory CD8 clonotypes. Based on pairwise subsampling, the degree of clonotype sharing among donors was expected to be affected by sequencing depth. Even with the large sequencing depth, rarefaction of the sorted-subset datasets indicated that sequencing was incomplete. Naive subsets generally had larger estimated clonotype richness than memory subsets. Sampling was restricted to blood, and TCR repertoires in tissues likely differ from the TCR repertoires found in blood. Because the study included a small number of donors, the genetic and exposure-history diversity represented was limited.

TCR CDR3 regions were amplified from genomic DNA by multiplex PCR using the deep immunoSEQ assay. Genomic DNA extracted from each cell subset was distributed evenly over all wells of several immunoSEQ 96-well plates, and each plate served as one replicate. For sorted subsets, around 200 ng genomic DNA, equal to about 30,000 T cell genomes, was loaded into each replicate PCR. The purified libraries were quantified using a Qubit 3.0 fluorometer, sized with a Bioanalyzer 2100, and then quantified again using the KAPA Library Quantification kit. Each immunoSEQ 96-well plate was sequenced on its own single-read 150-cycle Illumina NextSeq 550 flow cell. The source study handled its data this way. The immunoSEQ output contained only junctional sequences without quality scores, so filtering could not match that applied to full-length reads. Sequences were annotated with PyIR, a Python wrapper for IgBLAST v1.9, using IMGT germline references to assign V/J genes and CDR3. Reads with weak V/J assignments (E-value above 1e-6), missing CDR3, stop codons, out-of-frame junctions, or ambiguous translated residues were removed. V3J clonotypes were defined by identical inferred V gene, J gene, and CDR3 amino acid sequence. The percentage overlap between two repertoires was calculated by dividing the number of shared unique clonotypes by the size of the smaller repertoire. Richness of each repertoire was evaluated using RTK rarefaction, the Chao1 estimator, and Recon v2.1 estimates of unobserved clonotypes. OLGA was used to compute generation probabilities for all TCRbeta clonotypes that the gDNA method yielded from a handful of donors. In its TCRdb copy, this immuneACCESS table keeps in-frame sequences only and misses some clones. Where compared with another copy, unresolved V genes explain less than half of these, and the others have no known cause. That table furnishes V, J and clone size, whereas the DNA furnished D and trimming. The sample data list about 1 million clones, and 75% of these were observed just once. The biggest ten clones account for nearly 1.5% of the sample.

Sequenced sample: memory CD4+ T cells sorted from blood. This specimen's cell subset or site label, per the study, means: CD45RA-negative fraction. The chain is made from TRBV5-4 and TRBJ2-7; TRBD2 is a possible D gene, resting on 5 matching bases. This TCR was sampled from a man between 18 and 29 years old in good health. The CDR3 region reads CASSTPSLGTYEQYF. The DNA sequence is as follows: TGTGCCAGCAGCACGCCTAGCCTAGGGACCTACGAGCAGTACTTC.